This TCR beta chain was found in a study of T cells in Graves' hyperthyroidism and ophthalmopathy. V was shortened by 3 bases and J by 2 bases, with 17 bases between the two germline ends. Per germline, CDR1 DFQATT and CDR2 SNEGSKA (reference sequence). The CDR3 is 15 residues long. Researchers amplified the TCR beta CDR3 regions from RNA transcripts. A first-round RT-PCR of the TCR CDR3 used the HTBI primer set. TCRdb analysed the multiplex PCR reads with MiXCR anew, one entry per CDR3 protein. This sample has roughly 570,000 distinct CDR3 sequences, with about 43% found just once. In regard to this clonotype: Its antigen remains unidentified. This sequence may be a read error, since a much larger clone differs from it by one base.

Study results and caveats: Model predictions of ophthalmopathy came a median around 7.1 months before onset. Ophthalmopathy stood apart from stable hyperthyroidism in a 13 V-J model. Most thyroid clonotypes that were expanded above 0.001 also turned up in blood.

On the basis of clinical symptoms, serum thyroxine and TRAb, thyroid ultrasound and orbital computed tomography, diagnoses were made. Sample: peripheral blood or thyroid tissue (not recorded which). This sequence originates from an adult woman with Graves' disease, either hyperthyroidism or ophthalmopathy (not recorded which). The V and J genes are TRBV20-1 and TRBJ2-7; D may be TRBD1 (5 bases). CDR3 in amino acids: CSARVMGRAPYEQYF. The CDR3 DNA is TGCAGTGCTAGGGTAATGGGCAGGGCTCCCTACGAGCAGTACTTC.